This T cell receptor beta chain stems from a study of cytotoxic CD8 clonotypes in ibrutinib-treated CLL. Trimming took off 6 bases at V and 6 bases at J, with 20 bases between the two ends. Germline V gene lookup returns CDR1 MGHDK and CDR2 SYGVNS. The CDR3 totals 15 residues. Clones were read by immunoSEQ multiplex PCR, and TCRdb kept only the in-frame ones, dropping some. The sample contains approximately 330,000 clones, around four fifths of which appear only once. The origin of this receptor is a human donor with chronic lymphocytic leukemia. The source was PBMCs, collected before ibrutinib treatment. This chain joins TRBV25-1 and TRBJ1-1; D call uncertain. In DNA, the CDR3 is TGTGCCAGCAGCCGATGGGAGGGTTTAGGGTCTGAAGCTTTCTTT. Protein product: CASSRWEGLGSEAFF.